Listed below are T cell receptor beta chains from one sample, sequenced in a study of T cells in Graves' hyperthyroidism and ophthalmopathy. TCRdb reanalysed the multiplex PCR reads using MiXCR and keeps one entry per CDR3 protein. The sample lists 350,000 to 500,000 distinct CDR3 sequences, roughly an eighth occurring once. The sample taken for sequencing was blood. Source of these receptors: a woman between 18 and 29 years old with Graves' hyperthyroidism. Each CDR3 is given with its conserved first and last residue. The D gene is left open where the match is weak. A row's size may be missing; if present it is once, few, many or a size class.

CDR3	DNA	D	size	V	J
CASSEVLRQPGELFF	TGTGCCAGCAGTGAAGTCCTGCGACAGCCCGGGGAGCTGTTTTTT	-	-	TRBV6-1	TRBJ2-2
CAISETSGVYNEQFF	TGTGCCATCAGTGAGACTAGCGGAGTCTACAATGAGCAGTTCTTC	TRBD2	few	TRBV10-3	TRBJ2-1
CAWSVTSGNTEAFF	TGTGCCTGGAGTGTAACCTCGGGGAACACTGAAGCTTTCTTT	-	many	TRBV30	TRBJ1-1
CASSYSTIEQYF	TGTGCCAGCAGTTACTCGACCATAGAGCAGTACTTC	-	many	TRBV6-6	TRBJ2-7
CASSVGGQGLAEAFF	TGTGCCAGCAGCGTAGGGGGACAGGGGTTAGCTGAAGCTTTCTTT	TRBD1	few	TRBV9	TRBJ1-1
CASSEGLGSQPQHF	TGTGCCAGCAGTGAAGGTCTAGGGAGTCAGCCCCAGCATTTT	-	many	TRBV2	TRBJ1-5
CASSLRLAQSTDTQYF	TGTGCCAGCAGCTTGAGACTAGCCCAAAGCACAGATACGCAGTATTTT	TRBD2	many	TRBV5-4	TRBJ2-3
CSAQSGSGYNEQFF	TGCAGTGCCCAAAGCGGGAGCGGGTACAATGAGCAGTTCTTC	TRBD2	many	TRBV20-1	TRBJ2-1
CASSIDLRQVKAGVVGYTF	TGTGCCAGTAGTATAGACCTTCGACAGGTGAAGGCGGGTGTTGTTGGCTACACCTTC	-	few	TRBV19	TRBJ1-2
CASSLSRVMNTEAFF	TGTGCCAGCAGCTTGTCAAGGGTAATGAACACTGAAGCTTTCTTT	-	-	TRBV5-4	TRBJ1-1
CASSSSDRNTDTQYF	TGTGCCAGCAGTTCCTCGGACAGGAACACAGATACGCAGTATTTT	TRBD1	many	TRBV28	TRBJ2-3
CASSTSPGDEQYF	TGTGCCAGCAGCACGAGCCCAGGAGACGAGCAGTACTTC	-	many	TRBV9	TRBJ2-7
CASRDPGTASTEAFF	TGTGCCAGCAGGGACCCCGGGACAGCGAGCACTGAAGCTTTCTTT	TRBD1	-	TRBV6-1	TRBJ1-1
CSASRGPGTQYF	TGCAGTGCTAGTCGGGGCCCAGGGACCCAGTACTTC	-	many	TRBV20-1	TRBJ2-5
CASSSPRPGGTYEQYF	TGTGCCAGCAGCTCGCCCCGGCCAGGGGGGACCTACGAGCAGTACTTC	-	-	TRBV3-1	TRBJ2-7
CSASRLTSGRAREQFF	TGCAGTGCTTCCCGCCTGACTAGCGGGAGGGCCCGTGAGCAGTTCTTC	TRBD2	many	TRBV20-1	TRBJ2-1
CASSPRRGEKLFF	TGTGCCAGCAGCCCTCGGCGAGGGGAAAAACTGTTTTTT	-	few	TRBV9	TRBJ1-4